This T cell receptor (beta chain) was observed in a study of T cells in localized non-small cell lung cancer. Regarding the study as a whole: A single tumor region was sequenced, leaving heterogeneity possible. Adjacent uninvolved lung had the highest clonality, suggesting focused antigen responses. Higher adjacent-lung clonality was associated with shorter survival. For the top 100 tumor clones, a median about 60 also appeared in adjacent lung.

The data were produced by immunoSEQ multiplex PCR, yet TCRdb's version contains in-frame clones alone and is incomplete. Of about 25,000 clones in the sample, about 90% were seen once. V gave up 7 bases and J gave up 2 bases; unmatched junction bases: 6. This CDR3 region has 15 residues. Germline CDR1 MDHEN, CDR2 SYDVKM. Remarks on this clone: What it recognizes is unknown.

This TCR came from a woman aged 35 to 70 with stage I lung adenocarcinoma. V gene TRBV28 combines with J gene TRBJ1-1, with 11 bases lining up with TRBD1. Sequenced here: peripheral blood, sampled before any cancer treatment. CDR3 amino acids: CASTRTGGRNTEAFF. In DNA, the CDR3 is TGTGCCAGCACCAGGACAGGGGGCCGTAACACTGAAGCTTTCTTT.